This T cell receptor beta chain was profiled in a study of beta chain features in type 1 diabetes. Study findings and constraints: In every one of the four CD4+ subsets, TCRB CDR3s were moderately but significantly shorter in Type 1 diabetes patients.

The V gene end was trimmed by 2 bases and the J gene end by 9 bases; junction bases not matched to a gene: 2. The CDR3 runs to 12 residues. In germline, CDR1 is LGHNA, CDR2 YSLEER. Sorted CD4+ subsets: naive, central memory, regulatory, stem cell-like memory (CD45RO/CCR7/CD25/CD127/CD95/CD27 panel). Sequencing targeted expressed TCRB transcripts, as all isolated RNA had been reverse transcribed. The repertoire was sequenced with immunoSEQ multiplex PCR; TCRdb's copy has only in-frame clones and lacks some. The repertoire consists of over 150,000 clones, with about 9.4% occurring once and the leading ten covering 0.4% to 0.55%. This clone has more than one count but fewer than ten. Its antigen remains unidentified.

This receptor was taken from a man aged 30 to 39 with type 1 diabetes. The V and J genes are TRBV4-3 and TRBJ2-3; 7 bases line up with TRBD1. The source material was central memory CD4+ T cells from blood. In nucleotides, the CDR3 is TGCGCCAGCAGCCAAAGCAGGGGGACGCAGTATTTT. It is translated as CASSQSRGTQYF.